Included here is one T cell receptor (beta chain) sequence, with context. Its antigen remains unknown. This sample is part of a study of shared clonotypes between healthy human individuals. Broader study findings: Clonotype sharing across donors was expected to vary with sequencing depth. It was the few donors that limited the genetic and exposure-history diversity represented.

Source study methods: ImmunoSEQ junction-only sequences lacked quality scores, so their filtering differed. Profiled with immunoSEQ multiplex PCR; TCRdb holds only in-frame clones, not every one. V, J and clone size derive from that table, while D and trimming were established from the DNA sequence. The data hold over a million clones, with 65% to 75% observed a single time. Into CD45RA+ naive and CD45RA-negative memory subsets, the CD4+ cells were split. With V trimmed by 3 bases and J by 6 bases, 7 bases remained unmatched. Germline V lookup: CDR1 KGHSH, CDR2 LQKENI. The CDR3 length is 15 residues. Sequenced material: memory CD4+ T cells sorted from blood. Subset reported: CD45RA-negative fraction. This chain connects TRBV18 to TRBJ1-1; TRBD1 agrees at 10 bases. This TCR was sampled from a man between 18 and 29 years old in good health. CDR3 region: CASSPRTGGSAEAFF. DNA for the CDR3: TGTGCCAGCTCACCCAGGACAGGGGGGAGCGCTGAAGCTTTCTTT.